This TCR beta chain came from a study of blood T cells in healthy people across ages (dated by TCRdb to the mid-2010s). In the study overall: In model experiments, template switching captured about one uniquely barcoded TCR beta cDNA molecule for every two T cells. Four age groups were formed from the donors: young (average approximately 17 years), middle-aged (approximately 39), aged (about 62) and long-lived (less than 85). Two additional independent replicas of 1 million unique cDNA reads from the same blood draw were analyzed for two donors (one aged 18 to 30 and one aged 80 or older). To track age-related changes in TCR beta repertoire diversity, the study relied on deep sequencing normalized with unique cDNA molecular identifiers.

Broad study findings and their caveats: The long-lived group showed more naive CD4+ T cells, fewer expanded clones and increased TCR diversity than the aged group, suggesting age selection. Observed TCR beta diversity per million T cells fell roughly linearly with age, and a significant reduction was already apparent by age around 39. Because donor CMV infection status was unknown, age-related changes in expanded clonotypes were potentially confounded. There was a strong correlation between observed TCR beta diversity and the percentage of naive T cells measured by flow cytometry. Since profiling was done on bulk unsorted PBMCs, naive and antigen-experienced compartments could not be conclusively compared. Estimates of total diversity based on one million sequenced T cells were considered lower bounds and underestimates.

A remark on this clonotype: There is no known antigen for this receptor. One base away there is no much larger clone; base qualities are not given.

Taken from the germline V gene (reference sequence), the CDR1 and CDR2 loops are DFQATT and SNEGSKA. Measured from the cysteine to the phenylalanine, the CDR3 is 14 residues long. This entry keeps only the CDR3 DNA: 42 bases, framed from base 1. Systemically healthy Caucasian individuals from Russia, 35 to 50 in total and aged about 6 to 95 years, were included as donors. Each donor gave about 9.8 milliliters of peripheral blood, drawn into EDTA-treated Vacutainer tubes. Ficoll-Paque density-gradient centrifugation was used to isolate PBMCs, with at least 6 million obtained per sample. Total RNA, at least 6 micrograms per sample, was extracted from PBMCs with Trizol reagent. For every donor, an aliquot of PBMCs went through flow cytometry to measure the percentages of naive CD45RAhigh/CD27high T cells. Libraries were prepared through 5' RACE. Sequenced on an Illumina HiSeq 2500. A second PCR of 7 to 11 cycles was run with a J-beta primer mix and a sample-barcoded 5' primer. A template-switch 5' adaptor carrying 12 random nucleotides introduced a unique molecular identifier onto each TCR beta cDNA molecule. Each sample yielded at least 2.5 million CDR3-containing paired-end reads. All of the RNA was converted into first-strand cDNA using the Mint cDNA synthesis kit, with a TRBC-specific oligonucleotide serving as the primer. Following uracil-DNA glycosylase treatment, a first 18-cycle PCR with universal primers M1SS and BC2_uni_R was performed on all cDNA. Turning to the authors' computational methods: Normalization of each sample was performed by random selection of 1 million high-quality reads, each carrying a distinct molecular identifier. Reads with shared molecular identifiers were discarded instead of being binned into consensus sequences. MiTCR, set to a Q25 quality threshold and the strictest error-elimination algorithm, was used for CDR3 identification, clonotype clustering and error correction. A nonparametric unseen species model with Euler transformation was used to estimate a lower bound on total TCR beta diversity. In TCRdb, the public reads were trimmed at Q25 with fastp and aligned with MiXCR, with productive beta chains retained. One record per CDR3 amino acid sequence lists the most common genes and DNA. For this entry, the V and J calls and clone size follow TCRdb and not the study's own pipeline. The sample table lists some 930,000 distinct CDR3 sequences, 25% to 30% of them with a count of one. Roughly 10% of the sample lies in the top ten.

The sample was also reused in another study, on T cells of mothers and their children. The second study, in turn, reports: The donors were nine systemically healthy Caucasian individuals, made up of three mothers and their six children. cDNA synthesis consumed the entire amount of extracted RNA, loaded at 1.5 ug RNA in each 15 ul reaction. In the second PCR, the M1S primer added sample barcodes and 2-4 random nucleotides. Each mother yielded over 9 million TCR beta CDR3 reads and each child roughly 3 million reads. Thymic selection shapes the output of TCR recombination in a similar way in related and unrelated pairs, and inherited differences have a minor effect. Related mother-child pairs always showed normalized repertoire overlap that was slightly higher than in unrelated mother-child pairs, though the difference was never significant. With a sensitivity of approximately 92 clones per million clonotypes, no persistent microchimeric T cell clones were detected. In the study, deep NGS was used to compare the TCR beta repertoires of mothers and children, and features distinguishing related mother-child pairs from unrelated individuals were sought. The mean age was 40 +/- 4 years for the mothers and approximately 11 +/- 4 years for the children. After adapter ligation with NEBNext reagents, the libraries were sequenced on Illumina HiSeq 2000 with 100+100 nt paired-end reads. To avoid cross-contamination, the mother libraries and the child libraries were prepared a month apart and sequenced in separate runs. Between about 500,000 and 2,100,000 distinct TCR beta clonotypes were identified per donor. Naive TCR beta clonotypes were estimated from low-frequency clonotypes matched to each donor's FACS-determined naive share, without sorting.

The specimen was blood. This sequence originates from a middle-aged woman in good health. Recombination joined TRBV20-1 with TRBJ2-7; 12 bases in the junction line up with TRBD1. Gene TRBJ2-4 matches the end of the DNA better, so the J call may be wrong. The sequenced DNA: TGCAGTGCGGATCCGGGACAGGGGGCGAACATTCAGTACTTC. Translated, this is CSADPGQGANIQYF.